A selection of T cell receptor beta chains follows, all from one sample in a study of cytomegalovirus exposure and HLA in healthy donors. Assay: immunoSEQ multiplex PCR; the TCRdb copy retains only in-frame clones and omits some. The sample yields about 75,000 clones, 85% seen once. The material sequenced was PBMCs. These receptors all stem from a man aged 30 to 39 in good health and CMV-seronegative. Both conserved end residues are part of each CDR3. Fields, in order: CDR3 protein, CDR3 DNA, J gene, clone size, V gene, D gene. A D gene is named only where the DNA matches it firmly. Clone sizes are given selectively: once, few, many, or a class where the clone is expanded.

CDR3 protein: CASSSGANVPTF
CDR3 DNA: TGTGCCAGCTCCTCTGGGGCCAACGTCCCGACTTTC
J gene: TRBJ2-6
clone size: once
V gene: TRBV27
D gene: NA

CDR3 protein: CASSQGLAGENTGELFF
CDR3 DNA: TGCGCCAGCAGCCAAGGTCTAGCGGGGGAAAACACCGGGGAGCTGTTTTTT
J gene: TRBJ2-2
clone size: NA
V gene: TRBV4-3
D gene: TRBD2

CDR3 protein: CASSQGSRQGAGNTIYF
CDR3 DNA: TGCGCCAGCAGCCAAGGGAGTCGACAGGGTGCCGGAAACACCATATATTTT
J gene: TRBJ1-3
clone size: NA
V gene: TRBV4-3
D gene: TRBD1

CDR3 protein: CASSLVSYGYTF
CDR3 DNA: TGTGCCAGCAGCTTAGTTTCGTATGGCTACACCTTC
J gene: TRBJ1-2
clone size: NA
V gene: TRBV11-2
D gene: NA

CDR3 protein: CASSLAGQDLWGNYGYTF
CDR3 DNA: TGTGCCAGCAGCTTGGCGGGACAGGACCTCTGGGGTAACTATGGCTACACCTTC
J gene: TRBJ1-2
clone size: once
V gene: TRBV5-4
D gene: TRBD1

CDR3 protein: CASSPGTSGSRGEQFF
CDR3 DNA: TGTGCCAGCTCACCCGGGACTAGCGGGAGCAGGGGTGAGCAGTTCTTC
J gene: TRBJ2-1
clone size: NA
V gene: TRBV18
D gene: TRBD2

CDR3 protein: CACDAGEDQPQHF
CDR3 DNA: TGTGCCTGCGACGCGGGGGAAGATCAGCCCCAGCATTTT
J gene: TRBJ1-5
clone size: few
V gene: TRBV30
D gene: NA

CDR3 protein: CASSSVAGWEQPQHF
CDR3 DNA: TGTGCCAGCAGCTCCGTAGCAGGGTGGGAACAGCCCCAGCATTTT
J gene: TRBJ1-5
clone size: NA
V gene: TRBV7-6
D gene: NA

CDR3 protein: CASSENSHEQYF
CDR3 DNA: TGTGCCAGCAGTGAAAACAGCCACGAGCAGTACTTC
J gene: TRBJ2-7
clone size: NA
V gene: TRBV6-1
D gene: NA

CDR3 protein: CASEPGGGFSGANVLTF
CDR3 DNA: TGCGCCAGCGAACCTGGTGGGGGCTTCTCTGGGGCCAACGTCCTGACTTTC
J gene: TRBJ2-6
clone size: NA
V gene: TRBV5-1
D gene: NA

CDR3 protein: CASSQDGVDTGELFF
CDR3 DNA: TGCGCCAGCAGCCAAGATGGAGTGGACACCGGGGAGCTGTTTTTT
J gene: TRBJ2-2
clone size: few
V gene: TRBV4-3
D gene: NA

CDR3 protein: CASSSGGGLEQYF
CDR3 DNA: TGTGCCAGCAGTTCCGGCGGGGGGCTCGAGCAGTACTTC
J gene: TRBJ2-7
clone size: NA
V gene: TRBV28
D gene: TRBD2

CDR3 protein: CASIPIDRAFEEQYF
CDR3 DNA: TGTGCCAGCATTCCCATCGACAGGGCTTTTGAAGAGCAGTACTTC
J gene: TRBJ2-7
clone size: once
V gene: TRBV28
D gene: TRBD1

CDR3 protein: CASSLGKEQYF
CDR3 DNA: TGTGCCAGCAGCCTCGGGAAGGAGCAGTACTTC
J gene: TRBJ2-7
clone size: NA
V gene: TRBV6-6
D gene: NA

CDR3 protein: CASSLIADTQYF
CDR3 DNA: TGTGCCAGCAGCTTAATCGCAGATACGCAGTATTTT
J gene: TRBJ2-3
clone size: NA
V gene: TRBV7-9
D gene: NA

CDR3 protein: CSVQAGGTYEQYF
CDR3 DNA: TGCAGCGTCCAAGCGGGGGGCACCTACGAGCAGTACTTC
J gene: TRBJ2-7
clone size: NA
V gene: TRBV29-1
D gene: TRBD2

CDR3 protein: CASSLAGRQGTQYF
CDR3 DNA: TGTGCCAGCAGCTTGGCTGGGCGACAGGGCACGCAGTATTTT
J gene: TRBJ2-3
clone size: NA
V gene: TRBV5-4
D gene: TRBD1

CDR3 protein: CASSAWTGKGTEAFF
CDR3 DNA: TGTGCCAGCAGCGCCTGGACAGGGAAAGGAACTGAAGCTTTCTTT
J gene: TRBJ1-1
clone size: NA
V gene: TRBV9
D gene: TRBD1

CDR3 protein: CASSSGGRSDYGYTF
CDR3 DNA: TGTGCCAGCAGCTCGGGAGGCAGGTCGGACTATGGCTACACCTTC
J gene: TRBJ1-2
clone size: NA
V gene: TRBV9
D gene: NA

CDR3 protein: CATSSTGLGYTF
CDR3 DNA: TGTGCCACCAGCAGTACAGGGCTTGGCTACACCTTC
J gene: TRBJ1-2
clone size: NA
V gene: TRBV15
D gene: NA

CDR3 protein: CSVEGIRGTDEQYF
CDR3 DNA: TGCAGCGTTGAAGGGATCAGGGGGACGGACGAGCAGTACTTC
J gene: TRBJ2-7
clone size: NA
V gene: TRBV29-1
D gene: TRBD1

CDR3 protein: CATFTGTYYGYTF
CDR3 DNA: TGTGCCACATTCACCGGGACTTACTATGGCTACACCTTC
J gene: TRBJ1-2
clone size: NA
V gene: TRBV28
D gene: NA

CDR3 protein: CASSQGGGYEQYF
CDR3 DNA: TGTGCCAGCAGTCAGGGCGGGGGTTACGAGCAGTACTTC
J gene: TRBJ2-7
clone size: NA
V gene: TRBV7-2
D gene: TRBD2

CDR3 protein: CASSLGGQRTNEQFF
CDR3 DNA: TGTGCCAGCAGCTTAGGGGGCCAAAGGACCAATGAGCAGTTCTTC
J gene: TRBJ2-1
clone size: NA
V gene: TRBV7-6
D gene: NA

CDR3 protein: CASSLATDTQYF
CDR3 DNA: TGTGCCAGCAGCTTGGCAACAGATACGCAGTATTTT
J gene: TRBJ2-3
clone size: NA
V gene: TRBV5-4
D gene: NA

CDR3 protein: CASSNAPQGVDYGYTF
CDR3 DNA: TGCGCCAGCAGCAACGCACCGCAGGGGGTTGACTATGGCTACACCTTC
J gene: TRBJ1-2
clone size: once
V gene: TRBV5-1
D gene: TRBD1

CDR3 protein: CVRSLEGTSDTGELFF
CDR3 DNA: TGTGTCAGAAGCCTCGAGGGGACTAGCGACACCGGGGAGCTGTTTTTT
J gene: TRBJ2-2
clone size: NA
V gene: TRBV7-5
D gene: NA

CDR3 protein: CASSQGQGDANYGYTF
CDR3 DNA: TGTGCCAGCAGCCAAGGGCAGGGGGACGCTAACTATGGCTACACCTTC
J gene: TRBJ1-2
clone size: NA
V gene: TRBV4-2
D gene: TRBD1

CDR3 protein: CASSDWTGMGEKLFF
CDR3 DNA: TGTGCCAGCAGCGATTGGACAGGGATGGGAGAAAAACTGTTTTTT
J gene: TRBJ1-4
clone size: NA
V gene: TRBV11-1
D gene: TRBD1

CDR3 protein: CASTLHLAGELFF
CDR3 DNA: TGTGCCAGCACACTCCACCTGGCCGGGGAGCTGTTTTTT
J gene: TRBJ2-2
clone size: many
V gene: TRBV5-6
D gene: NA

CDR3 protein: CASRGGRAPYGYTF
CDR3 DNA: TGTGCCAGCCGAGGCGGCAGGGCTCCATATGGCTACACCTTC
J gene: TRBJ1-2
clone size: NA
V gene: TRBV6-5
D gene: NA

CDR3 protein: CASSQPRGRNEQFF
CDR3 DNA: TGCGCCAGCAGCCAGCCCCGGGGTAGGAATGAGCAGTTCTTC
J gene: TRBJ2-1
clone size: NA
V gene: TRBV4-1
D gene: NA

CDR3 protein: CASSYTGTNNNEQFF
CDR3 DNA: TGTGCCAGCAGTTACACCGGGACAAACAACAATGAGCAGTTCTTC
J gene: TRBJ2-1
clone size: NA
V gene: TRBV2
D gene: NA

CDR3 protein: CASSAGTGLYEQYF
CDR3 DNA: TGTGCCAGCAGCGCCGGGACAGGACTCTACGAGCAGTACTTC
J gene: TRBJ2-7
clone size: NA
V gene: TRBV9
D gene: TRBD1

CDR3 protein: CASRLGDISNQPQHF
CDR3 DNA: TGTGCCAGCAGGCTAGGTGATATTAGCAATCAGCCCCAGCATTTT
J gene: TRBJ1-5
clone size: NA
V gene: TRBV2
D gene: NA

CDR3 protein: CASSSLRGSDTEAFF
CDR3 DNA: TGTGCCAGCAGCTCCCTGCGAGGTTCGGACACTGAAGCTTTCTTT
J gene: TRBJ1-1
clone size: NA
V gene: TRBV11-2
D gene: NA

CDR3 protein: CASSEGGDLFF
CDR3 DNA: TGTGCCAGCAGTGAAGGGGGGGACTTGTTCTTC
J gene: TRBJ2-1
clone size: NA
V gene: TRBV2
D gene: NA

CDR3 protein: CASSTGGVTEAFF
CDR3 DNA: TGTGCCAGCAGCACGGGGGGAGTCACTGAAGCTTTCTTT
J gene: TRBJ1-1
clone size: NA
V gene: TRBV7-8
D gene: NA

CDR3 protein: CASSIGGRGTGELFF
CDR3 DNA: TGTGCCAGTAGTATCGGAGGGCGCGGCACCGGGGAGCTGTTTTTT
J gene: TRBJ2-2
clone size: NA
V gene: TRBV19
D gene: NA

CDR3 protein: CASSLAQDRLSTDTQYF
CDR3 DNA: TGTGCCAGCAGCCTGGCCCAGGACAGGTTAAGCACAGATACGCAGTATTTT
J gene: TRBJ2-3
clone size: NA
V gene: TRBV4-2
D gene: TRBD1

CDR3 protein: CATSRSKGTGGEETQYF
CDR3 DNA: TGTGCCACCAGCAGATCTAAGGGGACAGGGGGCGAAGAGACCCAGTACTTC
J gene: TRBJ2-5
clone size: NA
V gene: TRBV15
D gene: TRBD1

CDR3 protein: CASSLGQGNSGANVLTF
CDR3 DNA: TGCGCCAGCAGCTTAGGACAGGGGAACTCTGGGGCCAACGTCCTGACTTTC
J gene: TRBJ2-6
clone size: NA
V gene: TRBV5-1
D gene: TRBD1